This T cell receptor beta chain was sequenced in a study of regulatory T cells in long-lasting Graves disease. General observations from the study: There were preferences for TRBV28, TRBJ1-2 and TRBJ2-5 in persistent disease.

Assembly of TCR beta libraries relied on iRepertoire HTBI primers together with Arm-PCR of CDR3 regions. One entry per CDR3 protein results from TCRdb running MiXCR on the multiplex PCR reads. The repertoire holds hundreds of thousands of distinct CDR3 sequences, with around a fifth as singletons. About this clonotype: What it recognizes is unknown.

Deletions cut 2 bases from V and 4 bases from J, with 14 bases between. The germline gives CDR1 KGHSH, CDR2 LQKENI. The CDR3 is made up of 15 amino acids. Regarding time point: persistent/refractory GD, antithyroid drugs over 5 years with positive TRAb. After RNA was extracted from PBMCs, the TCR library was made from it. The source is a female donor with Graves disease. This chain links TRBV18 with TRBJ1-2; weak D call: TRBD1 (6 bases). The sample here was peripheral blood mononuclear cells (PBMCs), taken when the disease was refractory, from a patient treated with antithyroid drugs. The CDR3 region is CASSPTPGQLYGYTF. CDR3 DNA: TGTGCCAGCTCACCAACCCCCGGACAGCTCTATGGCTACACCTTC.